This T cell receptor beta chain was sequenced during a study of T-cell reconstitution after alpha-beta-depleted transplantation in children. The authors prepared the TCRbeta library with unique molecular identifiers. TCRdb recomputed calls from the PCR reads with MiXCR, one row per CDR3 protein. The sample consists of around 600,000 distinct CDR3 sequences, about 11% of them appearing once. The CDR3 covers 14 residues. Germline V gene sequence: CDR1 MNHEY, CDR2 SMNVEV (reference sequence). Trimming took 3 bases from V and 0 from J, leaving 6 bases between them. This clonotype was obtained from a human donor who donated a stem cell graft to a child with acute myeloid leukemia. The V and J genes are TRBV27 and TRBJ2-1; D is unresolved. The source material was PBMCs from the stem cell graft donor, sampled from the stem cell graft. The CDR3 loop is CASSFSTSYNEQFF. The CDR3, as DNA: TGTGCCAGCAGTTTTTCCACCTCCTACAATGAGCAGTTCTTC.